This TCR beta chain was observed in a study of T cells after posttransplantation cyclophosphamide. Study-wide results and limits: TRB overlap between skin or GI tissue T cells and blood was limited. TRB clonality was highly associated with recipient CMV seropositivity and reactivation.

For this clone: Its antigen is not identified.

CDR1 is MNHEY and CDR2 is SVGAGI in the germline V gene. Trimming removed 5 bases from V and 1 base from J, with 11 bases in between. The CDR3 contains 14 residues. Cells defined as naive were viable CD3+CD4+ or CD3+CD8+ and CCR7+CD45RA+CD45RO-CD95-CD27+CD28+. This related bone marrow graft donor gave peripheral blood on the day of marrow donation. Using immunoSEQ multiplex PCR, the repertoire was profiled, and TCRdb retains in-frame clones only, with some absent. This sample carries approximately 15,000 clones, roughly 94% of them seen once, and the ten largest clones take approximately 0.25%. The sequencing sample was made of naive CD4+ T cells sorted from blood. The clonotype originates from a woman between 45 and 65 years old in good health and a related stem cell transplant donor. The chain combines TRBV6-5 with TRBJ2-5; tentative D call: TRBD1 (5 bases). The CDR3 region has the DNA TGTGCCAGCAGTAGGATACAGGCCCAAGAGACCCAGTACTTC. It encodes CASSRIQAQETQYF.